One sample yielded the 17 T cell receptor beta chains listed below, sequenced in a study of a mutant IDH1 vaccine in newly diagnosed glioma (dated by TCRdb to the early 2020s). According to the study, the label for this sample's time point signals: week 23, last vaccination. Each vaccine dose, consisting of 300 ug of a 20-mer mutant IDH1 peptide in Montanide, was administered subcutaneously with topical imiquimod. The antigens of these receptors remain unknown. The library was produced with the immunoSEQ multiplex PCR assay. TCRdb took this table from immuneACCESS and kept in-frame rearrangements with V and J called. Such tables lack part of the clones; where checked against another copy, unresolved V genes explain under half of the gap, and the rest is unexplained. The sample table shows approximately 66,000 clones, and roughly 84% are seen once. Jointly, the top ten make up more than 10% of the sample.

The sequencing used PBMCs, collected from a glioma patient whose treatment included an IDH1 peptide vaccine. The receptor source for this set is a young man with glioma.

The J gene is TRBJ1-4, the V gene TRBV30; 10 nucleotides align to TRBD1. V lost 3 bases, J lost 7 bases, and 5 bases stayed unmatched. This CDR3 comprises 14 residues. Germline V gene lookup returns CDR1 GTSNPN and CDR2 SVGIG (reference sequence). The CDR3 spells CAWRNRDRGEKLFF. CDR3 DNA sequence: TGTGCCTGGAGGAACCGGGACAGGGGTGAAAAACTGTTTTTT.

The rearrangement joins TRBV2 to TRBJ2-3; D call uncertain. Germline V gives CDR1 SNHLY, CDR2 FYNNEI. Trimming left V 3 bases short and J 7 bases short, with 14 bases between. There are 14 residues in the CDR3. In DNA, the CDR3 is TGTGCCAGCAGTGATTACAGTTTTGCCAATACGCAGTATTTT. Its translation: CASSDYSFANTQYF.

J is TRBJ1-1 and V is TRBV5-1, with TRBD1 identical over 8 bases. The CDR3 runs to 17 residues. Germline V gives CDR1 SGHRS, CDR2 YFSETQ. V shed 3 bases and J 2 bases; nucleotides not matched to a gene: 12. The CDR3 region is CASSYRTIGQGNTEAFF. CDR3 sequence (DNA): TGCGCCAGCAGCTACCGAACTATAGGACAGGGAAACACTGAAGCTTTCTTT.

CDR3 amino acids: CASSQVSFSYNEQFF. DNA for the CDR3: TGTGCCAGCAGCCAAGTTTCCTTCTCCTACAATGAGCAGTTCTTC. V is TRBV4-2 and J is TRBJ2-1; D not certain. This CDR3 comprises 15 residues. Trimming cost V 1 base and J 0 bases, with 7 bases left between them. Germline CDR1 reads LGHNA; CDR2 reads YNFKEQ.

The rearrangement joins TRBV6-5 to TRBJ1-1, with 7 bases matching TRBD1. The CDR3 totals 14 residues. Germline V gene lookup returns CDR1 MNHEY and CDR2 SVGAGI. V lost 4 bases to trimming and J lost 5 bases; unmatched junction nucleotides: 7. The CDR3, as DNA: TGTGCCAGCAGTTTCAGGACAGGCGGAACTGAAGCTTTCTTT. Amino acid sequence: CASSFRTGGTEAFF.

There are a few counts of this clone. The germline gene is not matched at one end of the junction; a read error may be the cause. V is TRBV5-8 and J is TRBJ1-1; D is undetermined. The CDR3 is 12 amino acids. CDR1 and CDR2 (germline): SGHTS, YDEGEE. As DNA, the CDR3 is TGCGCTACGGGCTATCGGAACACTGAAGCTTTCTTT. Its translation: CATGYRNTEAFF.

The chain has TRBV7-2 and TRBJ1-5; possibly TRBD1 for D (5 bases). The CDR3 contains 14 residues. Germline V CDR1 and CDR2: SGHTA, FQGNSA. V was trimmed by 5 bases and J by 2 bases, leaving 10 bases between them. DNA of the CDR3: TGTGCCAGCAGCCCACAGGACGGCAATCAGCCCCAGCATTTT. Protein: CASSPQDGNQPQHF.

The CDR3 here is CASSFKRANEQFF. Here the CDR3 DNA reads TGTGCCAGCAGCTTCAAACGTGCCAATGAGCAGTTCTTC. The chain has TRBV7-2 and TRBJ2-1; D remains unclear. Germline lookup yields CDR1 SGHTA and CDR2 FQGNSA. The length of the CDR3 is 13 residues. V lost 3 bases and J 6 bases, leaving 9 bases between the germline ends.

V gene TRBV7-2 combines with J gene TRBJ2-7, with TRBD2 as a possible D gene (6 bases). Trimming cost V 2 bases and J 1 base, with 12 bases left between them. CDR3 length: 15 amino acids. Germline V CDR1 and CDR2: SGHTA, FQGNSA. The CDR3 loop is CASSLTSGLSYEQYF. The CDR3, as DNA: TGTGCCAGCAGCTTAACGAGCGGGTTATCCTACGAGCAGTACTTC.

This rearrangement joins TRBV4-2 to TRBJ2-7; 9 bases are a match to TRBD1. CDR1 and CDR2 from the germline V gene are LGHNA and YNFKEQ. The CDR3 loop spans 15 amino acids. Germline trimming cut 4 bases from V and 2 bases from J; bases unmatched to any gene: 6. The CDR3 sequence is CASSPSGQGPYEQYF. CDR3 sequence (DNA): TGTGCCAGCAGCCCGTCGGGACAGGGACCCTACGAGCAGTACTTC.

The chain links TRBV19 to TRBJ1-3; 7 nucleotides match TRBD1. This CDR3 is 16 amino acids long. V trimming: 4 bases; J trimming: 0 bases; junction bases outside the gene matches: 6. Germline CDR1 LNHDA, CDR2 SQIVND (reference sequence). The CDR3 loop reads CASSTRQGYSGNTIYF. Here the CDR3 DNA reads TGTGCCAGTAGTACACGACAGGGCTACTCTGGAAACACCATATATTTT.

V is TRBV4-3 and J is TRBJ2-1; TRBD1 or TRBD2 may be the D gene (6 bases each). The V gene's germline CDR1 is LGHNA and CDR2 YSLEER. Deletions cut 5 bases from V and 0 bases from J, with 17 bases between. CDR3 size: 17 residues. CDR3 in DNA: TGCGCCAGCAGCTATAGGGGGGCTTCGAGCTCCTACAATGAGCAGTTCTTC. It yields the protein CASSYRGASSSYNEQFF.

The chain joins TRBV29-1 to TRBJ2-7, with D maybe TRBD1 (6 bases). The CDR3 totals 14 residues. Trimming shortened V by 4 bases and J by 6 bases, and 19 bases separated the two germline ends. The germline CDR1 and CDR2 sequences are SQVTM and ANQGSEA. The CDR3 DNA is TGCAGCGTTGTTCCCCGCAGGGGATTTAGCGAGCAGTACTTC. This codes for CSVVPRRGFSEQYF.

J is TRBJ1-1 and V is TRBV7-9; possibly TRBD1 for D (5 bases). Germline values: CDR1 SEHNR, CDR2 FQNEAQ (reference sequence). Trimming pared 3 bases from V and 2 bases from J, leaving 10 bases between. This CDR3 region has 14 residues. This chain's CDR3 is CASSFDRTNTEAFF. The CDR3 DNA sequence: TGTGCCAGCAGCTTCGACAGAACCAACACTGAAGCTTTCTTT.

This chain uses TRBV5-1 with TRBJ2-1, with TRBD2 matching over 8 bases. The trim removed 3 bases at V and 8 bases at J, leaving 10 bases unmatched. This CDR3 contains 15 residues. Per germline, CDR1 SGHRS and CDR2 YFSETQ. CDR3 sequence reads: CASSSGRAGVDEQFF. The CDR3 DNA follows: TGCGCCAGCAGCTCCGGGAGGGCGGGAGTTGATGAGCAGTTCTTC.

This clone was counted once. The chain joins TRBV30 to TRBJ2-3; 10 bases are shared with TRBD1. V lost 5 bases to trimming and J lost 6 bases; unmatched junction nucleotides: 5. The CDR3 loop spans 13 amino acids. CDR1 is GTSNPN and CDR2 is SVGIG in the germline V gene (reference sequence). The CDR3 DNA follows: TGTGCCTGGGACAGGGGGCTTTGGGATACGCAGTATTTT. This encodes CAWDRGLWDTQYF.

This sequence joins TRBV5-1 and TRBJ2-2; D possibly uses TRBD1 or TRBD2 (6 bases each). V was pared by 0 bases and J by 6 bases, with 12 bases between. Per the germline V gene, CDR1 is SGHRS and CDR2 is YFSETQ. This CDR3 comprises 15 residues. The CDR3 sequence: CASSLDVRGPGELFF. The CDR3 nucleotides are TGCGCCAGCAGCTTGGACGTACGGGGGCCCGGGGAGCTGTTTTTT.